The next 16 T cell receptor beta chains were all read from a single sample in a study of T cells after yellow fever vaccination. From the 5' RACE reads, TCRdb called clonotypes with MiXCR, one entry per CDR3 protein. The data show approximately 330,000 distinct CDR3 sequences, approximately 4% seen once. The sample was PBMCs, taken 5 days after the yellow fever booster vaccination. The receptors stem from a man between 18 and 35 years old who received the YFV17D yellow fever vaccine.

The gene calls are TRBV15 and TRBJ2-3, with 9 bases matching TRBD2. The CDR3 runs to 17 residues. Germline V gene data show CDR1 as LNHNV and CDR2 as YYDKDF (reference sequence). V gave up 0 bases and J gave up 3 bases; unmatched junction bases: 7. DNA of the CDR3: TGTGCCACCAGCAGAGAGGTCGCAGCGGGGGGTACAGATACGCAGTATTTT. It is translated as CATSREVAAGGTDTQYF. Full variable domain (outside the CDR3, taken from reference TRBV15 and TRBJ2-3): DAMVIQNPRYQVTQFGKPVTLSCSQTLNHNVMYWYQQKSSQAPKLLFHYYDKDFNNEADTPDNFQSRRPNTSFCFLDIRSPGLGDTAMYLCATSREVAAGGTDTQYFGPGTRLTVL.

This sequence joins TRBV7-3 and TRBJ2-7, with D possibly being TRBD1 (6 bases). CDR1 SGHTA and CDR2 FQGTGA come from the germline V gene. The CDR3 is 12 residues long. Between the trimmed V and J ends, which lost 9 bases and 0 bases, there was a span of 9 bases. For the CDR3, the DNA is TGTGCCAGAAACAGGGCCTCCTACGAGCAGTACGTC. This sequence encodes CARNRASYEQYV.

This clonotype was picked up a small number of times. This sequence joins TRBV5-6 and TRBJ2-1, with 10 positions matching TRBD1. After removal of 0 bases from V and 7 bases from J, the junction contained 10 bases not matched to a gene. The CDR3 has 17 amino acids. Germline CDR1 is SGHDT and CDR2 is YYEEEE. CDR3 in amino acids: CASSLGAGTGVGNEQFF. The CDR3 coding sequence is TGTGCCAGCAGCTTGGGGGCCGGGACAGGGGTGGGGAATGAGCAGTTCTTC.

This clonotype was detected ten times or more. The chain links TRBV5-6 to TRBJ2-7; 7 positions match TRBD1. The V and J ends lost 5 bases and 1 base, in that order; junction bases with no gene match: 0. The CDR3 consists of 12 residues. From germline, CDR1 is SGHDT and CDR2 YYEEEE. This CDR3 is CASRGQSYEQYV. The CDR3 coding sequence is TGTGCCAGCAGGGGACAGTCCTACGAGCAGTACGTC.

This clonotype was found a few times. The J gene is TRBJ1-6, the V gene TRBV9, with D tentatively TRBD1 (5 bases). V lost 4 bases and J lost 2, with 10 bases in between. The germline gives CDR1 SGDLS, CDR2 YYNGEE. CDR3 length: 15 residues. CDR3 in amino acids: CASSPRDAYNSPLHF. The CDR3 DNA reads TGTGCCAGCAGCCCCAGGGACGCCTATAATTCACCCCTCCACTTT.

There are a few counts of this clonotype. The V gene is TRBV4-3, the J gene TRBJ1-2; D is uncertain. There are 13 residues in the CDR3. Germline V gene data show CDR1 as LGHNA and CDR2 as YSLEER. Trimming left V 3 bases short and J 2 bases short, with 7 bases between. CDR3 bases: TGCGCCAGCAGCCATCTCAGCAACTATGGCTACACCTTC. It is translated as CASSHLSNYGYTF.

This clonotype was picked up a small number of times. This chain uses TRBV5-1 with TRBJ1-1; D perhaps matches TRBD1 (6 bases). The CDR3 runs to 13 residues. Germline V gives CDR1 SGHRS, CDR2 YFSETQ. Trimming removed 6 bases at V and 1 base at J, with 10 bases between. CDR3 in DNA: TGCGCCAGCAACGAACAGGGGAACACTGAAGCTTTCTTT. It encodes CASNEQGNTEAFF. Full variable domain (rest looked up from reference TRBV5-1 and TRBJ1-1): KAGVTQTPRYLIKTRGQQVTLSCSPISGHRSVSWYQQTPGQGLQFLFEYFSETQRNKGNFPGRFSGRQFSNSRSEMNVSTLELGDSALYLCASNEQGNTEAFFGQGTRLTVV.

This clonotype has a count of ten or more. The chain joins TRBV6-5 to TRBJ2-7; D uncertain. Germline CDR1 and CDR2: MNHEY and SVGAGI. The CDR3 has 15 residues. With 7 bases removed from V and 2 bases from J, the gap between germline ends came to 18 bases. This CDR3 reads CASTSLGGRTYEQYF. For the CDR3, the DNA is TGTGCCAGCACCTCCCTGGGCGGTCGGACCTACGAGCAGTACTTC.

This clonotype appeared once. The junction differs from germline at one of its ends, possibly a read error. The chain carries TRBV4-3 and TRBJ2-3; 9 bases match TRBD1. The CDR3 extends over 16 amino acids. The germline V gene encodes CDR1 LGHNA and CDR2 YSLEER. The CDR3 bases are TGCGCCAGCAGCCGCACAGGGGGCGTTTTGACAGTTACGCAGTTTTTT. Its protein is CASSRTGGVLTVTQFF.

This clonotype has at least ten counts. The chain joins TRBV12-3 or TRBV12-4 to TRBJ2-6; 12 bases match TRBD1. The CDR3 extends over 17 amino acids. The trim removed 5 bases at V and 3 bases at J, leaving 5 bases unmatched. The CDR3, as DNA: TGTGCCAGCAGTGTCCGGGACAGGGGGCTTGGGGCCAACGTCCTGACTTTC. It encodes CASSVRDRGLGANVLTF.

The chain has TRBV6-6 and TRBJ1-6; 8 bases line up with TRBD1. V trimming: 4 bases; J trimming: 7 bases; junction bases outside the gene matches: 3. This CDR3 spans 14 amino acids. CDR1 and CDR2 from the germline V gene are MNHNY and SVGAGI (reference sequence). CDR3 nucleotide sequence: TGTGCCAGCAGTTTCTGGACAGGGAATTCACCCCTCCACTTT. Translating it yields CASSFWTGNSPLHF.

This clonotype has at least ten counts. V usage is TRBV19 and J usage is TRBJ1-1; D is unresolved. Per the germline V gene, CDR1 is LNHDA and CDR2 is SQIVND (reference sequence). V lost 5 bases and J 1 base, leaving 5 bases between the germline ends. The CDR3 has 12 amino acids. The CDR3 bases are TGTGCCAGTAGTCACTGGAACACTGAAGCTTTCTTT. It encodes CASSHWNTEAFF.

This sequence joins TRBV10-3 and TRBJ2-4; tentative D call: TRBD1 (6 bases). Trimming took off 3 bases at V and 0 bases at J, with 12 bases between the two ends. The germline V gene encodes CDR1 ENHRY and CDR2 SYGVKD. The CDR3 is 16 amino acids. DNA of the CDR3: TGTGCCATCAGTGAAAGTCCAGGGGTAGCCAAAAACATTCAGTACTTC. It yields the protein CAISESPGVAKNIQYF.

J is TRBJ1-1 and V is TRBV5-4; 7 bases fit TRBD1. Per the germline V gene, CDR1 is SGHNT and CDR2 is YYREEE (reference sequence). The V segment lost 1 base and the J segment 3 bases; nucleotides outside the gene matches: 3. The length of the CDR3 is 14 residues. In nucleotides, the CDR3 is TGTGCCAGCAGCTTGCAGGGGGTGTACACTGAAGCTTTCTTT. This encodes CASSLQGVYTEAFF.

A few counts support this clonotype. V usage is TRBV5-1 and J usage is TRBJ1-4; D is uncertain. Looked up from germline, CDR1 is SGHRS and CDR2 is YFSETQ. The CDR3 extends over 13 amino acids. V was clipped by 3 bases and J by 6 bases, with 9 bases between them. This CDR3 reads CASSYEWDEKLFF. CDR3 DNA: TGCGCCAGCAGCTATGAGTGGGATGAAAAACTGTTTTTT. Filled out from reference TRBV5-1 and TRBJ1-4, the complete variable domain reads KAGVTQTPRYLIKTRGQQVTLSCSPISGHRSVSWYQQTPGQGLQFLFEYFSETQRNKGNFPGRFSGRQFSNSRSEMNVSTLELGDSALYLCASSYEWDEKLFFGSGTQLSVL.

Only a few counts were recorded for this clonotype. DNA of the CDR3: TGTGCCAGCAGCTTTCCCGGCGGGACAGGGAACACCGGGGAGCTGTTTTTT. Its translation is CASSFPGGTGNTGELFF. The J gene is TRBJ2-2, the V gene TRBV7-8, with TRBD1 identical over 8 bases. CDR1 is SGHVS and CDR2 is FQNEAQ in the germline V gene. The J segment lost 1 base and the V segment lost 3 bases, leaving 7 bases of the junction unmatched. The CDR3 is 17 residues long. The whole variable domain, filled in from reference TRBV7-8 and TRBJ2-2, reads GAGVSQSPRYKVAKRGQDVALRCDPISGHVSLFWYQQALGQGPEFLTYFQNEAQLDKSGLPSDRFFAERPEGSVSTLKIQRTQQEDSAVYLCASSFPGGTGNTGELFFGEGSRLTVL.